These 13 T cell receptor beta chains were sequenced from one sample in a study of patients and donors after allogeneic stem cell transplantation. TCRdb re-called the RT-PCR reads through MiXCR, storing one row per CDR3 protein. The sample consists of about a million distinct CDR3 sequences, approximately 19% of them appearing once. The sample consisted of blood, either unsorted or a sorted T cell fraction (not recorded which). Receptors were obtained from a human donor who was either an allogeneic HSCT recipient or a stem cell or donor lymphocyte infusion donor (not recorded which). It is not recorded whose cells these are; they may come from a transplant donor.

This clonotype occurred many times. This chain joins TRBV12-3 or TRBV12-4 and TRBJ2-3; no clear D. The CDR3 spans 14 residues. The germline V and J ends were trimmed by 0 bases and 0 bases, with 4 bases remaining between them. CDR3 sequence: CASSLAESTDTQYF. The CDR3, as DNA: TGTGCCAGCAGTTTAGCGGAGAGCACAGATACGCAGTATTTT.

This clonotype was detected only a few times. V gene TRBV20-1 combines with J gene TRBJ2-5; no definite D call. The CDR3 consists of 10 residues. Per germline, CDR1 DFQATT and CDR2 SNEGSKA (reference sequence). V was trimmed by 7 bases and J by 7 bases, leaving 10 bases between them. The CDR3 coding sequence is TGCAGTGTATTTATAGGGACCCAGTACTTC. Translated, it gives CSVFIGTQYF.

V usage is TRBV7-2 and J usage is TRBJ2-7; D gene ambiguous. CDR3 size: 15 residues. V lost 5 bases to trimming and J lost 0 bases, with 14 bases between them. CDR1 is SGHTA, CDR2 FQGNSA, per germline. CDR3 in DNA: TGTGCCAGCAGCCCTTGGGCCCGTAGCTCCTACGAGCAGTACTTC. Amino acids: CASSPWARSSYEQYF.

This clonotype was seen more than once but under ten times. The chain carries TRBV20-1 and TRBJ2-5, with 11 bases identical to TRBD2. The trim removed 1 base at V and 4 bases at J, leaving 8 bases unmatched. The CDR3 length is 16 residues. Germline CDR1 is DFQATT and CDR2 is SNEGSKA (reference sequence). The CDR3 coding sequence is TGCAGTGCTAGAGTTTTAGCGGGGGGGTTCAGAGAGACCCAGTACTTC. Protein: CSARVLAGGFRETQYF.

This clonotype was seen a handful of times. The rearrangement links TRBV24-1 to TRBJ1-5; 7 positions match TRBD1. CDR1 and CDR2 (germline): KGHDR, SFDVKD. V was clipped by 5 bases and J by 5 bases; unmatched bases: 8. CDR3 length equals 15 residues. CDR3 loop: CATSGNQGGYQPQHF. The CDR3 DNA follows: TGTGCCACCAGTGGCAACCAGGGGGGGTATCAGCCCCAGCATTTT.

This clonotype appeared many times. The chain joins TRBV15 to TRBJ2-1, with D perhaps TRBD2 (6 bases). The germline V gene has CDR1 LNHNV and CDR2 YYDKDF (reference sequence). Trimming shortened V by 1 base and J by 5 bases, and 12 bases separated the two germline ends. The CDR3 consists of 15 residues. The chain's CDR3 is CATSRVGLLNNEQFF. CDR3 DNA sequence: TGTGCCACCAGCAGAGTCGGACTACTCAACAATGAGCAGTTCTTC.

This clonotype has more than one count but fewer than ten. The rearrangement links TRBV27 to TRBJ1-2, with TRBD1 as a possible D gene (5 bases). V was cut by 3 bases and J by 4 bases, with 21 bases left in between. The CDR3 consists of 17 residues. Germline V gene lookup returns CDR1 MNHEY and CDR2 SMNVEV (reference sequence). The CDR3 DNA reads TGTGCCAGCAGTTTCGTGGCCCGGGGACCGAGGGTCTATGGCTACACCTTC. Translated: CASSFVARGPRVYGYTF.

The gene calls are TRBV27 and TRBJ1-2; D unclear. The germline V gene has CDR1 MNHEY and CDR2 SMNVEV (reference sequence). CDR3 length: 14 residues. The V and J ends lost 5 bases and 2 bases respectively, with 12 bases between them. The CDR3 is CASSPPGSNYGYTF. CDR3 bases: TGTGCCAGCAGTCCCCCTGGATCGAACTATGGCTACACCTTC.

This clonotype has only a few counts. J is TRBJ2-5 and V is TRBV6-5; 10 positions match TRBD2. The CDR3 is 16 residues long. J lost 2 bases, V lost 2 bases, and 5 bases had no gene match. The germline gives CDR1 MNHEY, CDR2 SVGAGI. CDR3 region: CASSYGGLAAQETQYF. CDR3 in DNA: TGTGCCAGCAGTTACGGTGGACTAGCGGCTCAAGAGACCCAGTACTTC.

The V and J genes are TRBV20-1 and TRBJ1-5; D perhaps matches TRBD1 (6 bases). The germline V gene has CDR1 DFQATT and CDR2 SNEGSKA (reference sequence). The CDR3 is 13 residues long. Trimming removed 3 bases from V and 4 bases from J, with 10 bases in between. This CDR3 reads CSARKTGNQPQHF. CDR3 nucleotide sequence: TGCAGTGCTAGGAAAACAGGGAATCAGCCCCAGCATTTT.

This clonotype has only a few counts. This chain links TRBV7-9 with TRBJ2-2; D is uncertain. Trimming stripped 7 bases from V and 6 bases from J, with 6 bases between. The CDR3 loop spans 11 amino acids. The germline gives CDR1 SEHNR, CDR2 FQNEAQ (reference sequence). As DNA, the CDR3 is TGTGCCAGCACCGGATCCGGGGAGCTGTTTTTT. Residues: CASTGSGELFF.

J is TRBJ2-3 and V is TRBV6-1, with D tentatively TRBD1 (5 bases). Per the germline V gene, CDR1 is MNHNS and CDR2 is SASEGT. This CDR3 contains 16 residues. V was pared by 8 bases and J by 0 bases, with 18 bases between. The CDR3 DNA is TGTGCCAGCCCCGTTGGGCCTCAGGGTAGCACAGATACGCAGTATTTT. Translating gives CASPVGPQGSTDTQYF.

V usage is TRBV3-1 and J usage is TRBJ2-5; 11 nucleotides agree with TRBD2. The CDR3 sequence is 18 residues long. The V and J ends lost 2 bases and 0 bases, in that order; junction bases with no gene match: 8. Germline V lookup: CDR1 LGHDT, CDR2 YNNKEL (reference sequence). CDR3 sequence (DNA): TGTGCCAGCAGCCAATTTACTAGCGGGGGCCAGTACCAAGAGACCCAGTACTTC. It codes for CASSQFTSGGQYQETQYF.